What follows describes a single TCR beta chain. Antigen: not known. The record originates from a study of PD-1 blockade in classical Hodgkin lymphoma. Study-wide results and limits: Baseline diversity resembling that of newly diagnosed patients was seen in complete responders. The study reported lower baseline TCR diversity in newly diagnosed patients than in healthy donors.

The V and J ends lost 3 bases and 5 bases, in that order; junction bases with no gene match: 8. The CDR3 sequence is 15 residues long. Germline V gene data show CDR1 as SGHDT and CDR2 as YYEEEE. Clones were sequenced by immunoSEQ multiplex PCR, and TCRdb holds only the in-frame ones, with some missing. The data contain approximately 98,000 clones, 80% to 90% of them singletons. Every patient was affected by relapse after autologous stem cell transplantation, while exposure to brentuximab vedotin was not uniform. The patients, who had relapsed/refractory classical Hodgkin lymphoma, achieved best responses of complete response, partial response or progressive disease.

This sequence joins TRBV5-6 and TRBJ1-2; 9 bases fit TRBD1. Sequencing used peripheral blood mononuclear cells (PBMCs), obtained before the second cycle of nivolumab. The sequence was collected from a human donor with classical Hodgkin lymphoma. The CDR3 DNA reads TGTGCCAGCAGCTCTCCGATGACAGGGGGGTATGGCTACACCTTC. Translation: CASSSPMTGGYGYTF.